This TCR beta chain was retrieved from a study of blood T cells in healthy people across ages. Study summary: When template switching was applied, about one barcoded beta molecule was captured per two T cells. Study findings and constraints: In older individuals, TCR beta diversity per million T cells was lower, falling roughly linearly with age. Naive and antigen-experienced cells could not be conclusively compared, given unsorted PBMCs.

A sample-barcoded 5' primer and a J-beta primer mix were used in a second PCR of about 7 to 12 cycles. TCRdb processed the 5' RACE reads anew with MiXCR; each CDR3 protein has one entry. This sample yields about 1,400,000 distinct CDR3 sequences, of which 42% are seen a single time; 7.9% belongs to the top ten. J lost 2 bases, V lost 0 bases, and 11 bases had no gene match. The CDR3 is 17 residues long. The V gene's germline CDR1 is DFQATT and CDR2 SNEGSKA (reference sequence). For every donor, a draw yielded around 10 milliliters of peripheral blood. As to this clonotype: Its antigen is currently unknown.

Sequenced material: blood. V is TRBV20-1 and J is TRBJ1-2; 8 nucleotides line up with TRBD1. The TCR comes from a woman between 18 and 30 years old in good health. In nucleotides, the CDR3 is TGCAGTGCTAGAGATTTGGGACAGGTCCACCTAAACTATGGCTACACCTTC. This gives the protein CSARDLGQVHLNYGYTF.